This TCR beta chain was recorded in a study of blood T cell repertoires in COVID-19. The table came from immunoSEQ multiplex PCR; TCRdb's copy has only in-frame clones and leaves some out. The sample lists 200,000 to 250,000 clones, about nine tenths occurring once. The germline gives CDR1 SGHVS, CDR2 FQNEAQ. The CDR3 has 13 amino acids. Trimming left V 1 base short and J 4 bases short, with 5 bases between. This clone has only a few counts. This chain joins TRBV7-8 and TRBJ1-3; D uncertain. The receptor's source is a man between 60 and 75 years old who had recovered from COVID-19. Sequencing was carried out using peripheral blood. In nucleotides, the CDR3 is TGTGCCAGCAGCTTAGGGCACGGAAACACCATATATTTT. The encoded protein is CASSLGHGNTIYF.